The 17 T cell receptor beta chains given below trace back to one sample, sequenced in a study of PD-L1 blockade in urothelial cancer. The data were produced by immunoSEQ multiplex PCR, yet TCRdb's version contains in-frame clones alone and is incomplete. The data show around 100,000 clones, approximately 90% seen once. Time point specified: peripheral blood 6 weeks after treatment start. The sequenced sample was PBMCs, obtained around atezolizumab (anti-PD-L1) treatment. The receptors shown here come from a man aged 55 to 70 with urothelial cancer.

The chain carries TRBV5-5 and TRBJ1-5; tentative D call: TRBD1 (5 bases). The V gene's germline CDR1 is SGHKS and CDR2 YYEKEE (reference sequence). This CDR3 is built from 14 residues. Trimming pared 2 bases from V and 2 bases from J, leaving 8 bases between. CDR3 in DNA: TGTGCCAGCAGCTTCGTAGGGGGCAATCAGCCCCAGCATTTT. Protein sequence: CASSFVGGNQPQHF. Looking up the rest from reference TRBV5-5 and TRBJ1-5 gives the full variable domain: DAGVTQSPTHLIKTRGQQVTLRCSPISGHKSVSWYQQVLGQGPQFIFQYYEKEERGRGNFPDRFSARQFPNYSSELNVNALLLGDSALYLCASSFVGGNQPQHFGDGTRLSIL.

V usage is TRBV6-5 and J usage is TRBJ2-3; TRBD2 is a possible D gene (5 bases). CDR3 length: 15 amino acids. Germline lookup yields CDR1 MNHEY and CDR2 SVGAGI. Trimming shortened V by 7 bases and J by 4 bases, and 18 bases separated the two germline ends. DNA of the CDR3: TGTGCCAGCACTTCGGGGAATAATTACGCAGATACGCAGTATTTT. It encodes CASTSGNNYADTQYF.

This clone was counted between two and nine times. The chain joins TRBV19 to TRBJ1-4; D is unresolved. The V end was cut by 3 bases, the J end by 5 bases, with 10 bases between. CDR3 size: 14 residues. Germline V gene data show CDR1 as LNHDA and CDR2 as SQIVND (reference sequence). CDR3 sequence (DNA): TGTGCCAGTAGTATTGTAAACCAGAATGAAAAACTGTTTTTT. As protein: CASSIVNQNEKLFF.

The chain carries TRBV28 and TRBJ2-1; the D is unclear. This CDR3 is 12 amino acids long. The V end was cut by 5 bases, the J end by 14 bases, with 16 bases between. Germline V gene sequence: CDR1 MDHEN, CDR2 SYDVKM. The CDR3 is CASSSTQSWEFF. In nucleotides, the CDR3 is TGTGCCAGCAGTAGTACACAGAGCTGGGAGTTCTTC.

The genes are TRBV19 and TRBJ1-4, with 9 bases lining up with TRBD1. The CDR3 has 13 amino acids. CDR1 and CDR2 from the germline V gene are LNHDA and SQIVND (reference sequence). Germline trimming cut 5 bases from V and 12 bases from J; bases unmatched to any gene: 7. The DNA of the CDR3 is TGTGCCAGTAGTCCGGGGACAGGGCGCGAACTGTTTTTT. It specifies CASSPGTGRELFF.

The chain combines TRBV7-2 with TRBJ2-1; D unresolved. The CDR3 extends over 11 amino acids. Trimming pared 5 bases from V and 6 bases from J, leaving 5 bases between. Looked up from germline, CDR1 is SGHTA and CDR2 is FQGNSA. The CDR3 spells CASSGPNEQFF. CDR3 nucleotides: TGTGCCAGCAGCGGCCCCAATGAGCAGTTCTTC.

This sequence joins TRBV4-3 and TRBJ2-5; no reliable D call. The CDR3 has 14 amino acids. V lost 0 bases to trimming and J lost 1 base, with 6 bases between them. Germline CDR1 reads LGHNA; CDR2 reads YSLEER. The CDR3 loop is CASSQDLGQETQYF. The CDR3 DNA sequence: TGCGCCAGCAGCCAAGACCTAGGCCAAGAGACCCAGTACTTC.

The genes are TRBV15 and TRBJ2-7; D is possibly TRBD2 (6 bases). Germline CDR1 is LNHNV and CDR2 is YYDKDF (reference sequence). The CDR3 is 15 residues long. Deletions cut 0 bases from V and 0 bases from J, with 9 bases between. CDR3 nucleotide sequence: TGTGCCACCAGCAGAGATTCCGGGAGCTCCTACGAGCAGTACTTC. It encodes CATSRDSGSSYEQYF.

The CDR3, as DNA: TGTGCTAGTGGTCCGGGGACAGGGGGCAACACCGGGGAGCTGTTTTTT. Translation: CASGPGTGGNTGELFF. The rearrangement links TRBV12-5 to TRBJ2-2; 12 bases fit TRBD1. The CDR3 runs to 16 residues. Trimming removed 5 bases from V and 2 bases from J; junction bases left unmatched: 3. Per germline, CDR1 LGHNT and CDR2 FRNRAP.

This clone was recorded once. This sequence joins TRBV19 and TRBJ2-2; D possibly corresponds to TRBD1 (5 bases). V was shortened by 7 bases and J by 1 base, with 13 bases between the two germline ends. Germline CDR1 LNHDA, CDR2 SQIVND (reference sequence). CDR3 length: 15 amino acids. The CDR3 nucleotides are TGTGCCAGTATAGACAGCTCGAAGAACACCGGGGAGCTGTTTTTT. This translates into CASIDSSKNTGELFF.

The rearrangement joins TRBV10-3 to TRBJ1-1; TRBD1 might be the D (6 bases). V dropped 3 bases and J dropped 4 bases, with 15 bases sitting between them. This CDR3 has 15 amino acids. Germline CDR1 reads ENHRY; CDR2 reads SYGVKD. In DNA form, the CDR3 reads TGTGCCATCAGTGATCTTTTCAGGGGTCGCACTGAAGCTTTCTTT. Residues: CAISDLFRGRTEAFF.

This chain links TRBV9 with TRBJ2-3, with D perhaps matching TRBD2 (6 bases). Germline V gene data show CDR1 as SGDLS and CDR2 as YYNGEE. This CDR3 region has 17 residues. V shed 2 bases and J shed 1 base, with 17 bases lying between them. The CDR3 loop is CASSVSTAWGGTDTQYF. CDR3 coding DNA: TGTGCCAGCAGCGTTTCCACCGCCTGGGGGGGCACAGATACGCAGTATTTT.

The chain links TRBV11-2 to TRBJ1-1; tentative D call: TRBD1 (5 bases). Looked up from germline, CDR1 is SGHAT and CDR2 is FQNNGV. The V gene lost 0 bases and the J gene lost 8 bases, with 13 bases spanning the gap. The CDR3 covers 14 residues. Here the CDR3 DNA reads TGTGCCAGCAGCTTAGATCTTTGGGCAGGGGAAGCTTTCTTT. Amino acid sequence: CASSLDLWAGEAFF.

For the CDR3, the DNA is TGTGCCAGCAGTTTCCGCGGACACGTGAACACTGAAGCTTTCTTT. This sequence encodes CASSFRGHVNTEAFF. The chain uses TRBV27 and TRBJ1-1; a possible D gene is TRBD1 (5 bases). Trimming cost V 3 bases and J 0 bases, with 11 bases left between them. Per germline, CDR1 MNHEY and CDR2 SMNVEV (reference sequence). There are 15 residues in the CDR3.

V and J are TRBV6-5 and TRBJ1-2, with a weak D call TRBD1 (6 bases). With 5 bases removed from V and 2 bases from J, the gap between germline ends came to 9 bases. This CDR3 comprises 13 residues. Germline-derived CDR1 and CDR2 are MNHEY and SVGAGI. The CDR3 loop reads CASSRTANYGYTF. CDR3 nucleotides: TGTGCCAGCAGTCGGACAGCGAACTATGGCTACACCTTC.

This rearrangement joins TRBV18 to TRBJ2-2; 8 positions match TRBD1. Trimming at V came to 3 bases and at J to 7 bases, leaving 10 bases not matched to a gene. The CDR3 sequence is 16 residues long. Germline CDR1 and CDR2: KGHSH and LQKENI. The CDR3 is CASSPGTGMIGGELFF. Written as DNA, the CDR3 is TGTGCCAGCTCACCCGGGACAGGAATGATAGGCGGGGAGCTGTTTTTT.

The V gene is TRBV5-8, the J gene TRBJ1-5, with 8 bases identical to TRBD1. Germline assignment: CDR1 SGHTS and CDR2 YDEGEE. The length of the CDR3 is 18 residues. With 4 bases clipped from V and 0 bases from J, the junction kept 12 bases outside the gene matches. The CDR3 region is CASSKDRGPGGSNQPQHF. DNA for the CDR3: TGTGCCAGCAGCAAAGACAGGGGTCCAGGGGGTAGCAATCAGCCCCAGCATTTT.